This T cell receptor beta chain was profiled in a study of Tregs in tolerant kidney transplant recipients. The CDR3 extends over 13 amino acids. The trim removed 4 bases at V and 13 bases at J, leaving 12 bases unmatched. CDR1 SGHDN and CDR2 FVKESK come from the germline V gene. Assay used: immunoSEQ multiplex PCR; TCRdb lists only in-frame clones, some missing. Here the sample spans 110,000 or so clones, 85% to 95% being singletons. The source material was CD4+ T cells from blood. The TCR originated in a human donor in good health. The chain joins TRBV14 to TRBJ1-2; TRBD1 matches at 7 bases. The CDR3 sequence is CASSLWQQGISTF. CDR3 nucleotide sequence: TGTGCCAGCAGCCTTTGGCAACAGGGGATAAGCACCTTC. The variable domain in full, completed from reference TRBV14 and TRBJ1-2, reads EAGVTQFPSHSVIEKGQTVTLRCDPISGHDNLYWYRRVMGKEIKFLLHFVKESKQDESGMPNNRFLAERTGGTYSTLKVQPAELEDSGVYFCASSLWQQGISTFGSGTRLTVV.